This TCR beta chain was profiled in a study of vaccination effects on CD4 cells after COVID-19. Overall study findings and caveats: Late in the post-vaccination period, infection-induced and vaccine-induced clones underwent marked clonal contraction. In the study, convalescent patients were few, and early post-infection timepoints were absent.

Sequenced by immunoSEQ multiplex PCR; TCRdb stores in-frame clones only, minus some. The sample holds almost 15,000 clones, 70% to 80% seen once. This CDR3 is 13 amino acids long. CDR1 and CDR2 from the germline V gene are KGHSH and LQKENI. Trimming cost V 2 bases and J 4 bases, with 8 bases left between them. A word on this clone: Antigen: not known.

Within the ViraFEST assay, antigen-specific CD4+ T cells underwent expansion with viral peptide pools prior to sequencing. Scientists isolated CD4+ T cells after a roughly 9-day culture period ended. Two doses of BNT162b2 or mRNA-1273 vaccine were administered to participants. Some 2 million PBMC were seeded per well and grown in the presence of about 9.6 IU/ml IL-2 and about 10 ug/ml peptides. The chain joins TRBV18 to TRBJ1-2, with D tentatively TRBD1 (5 bases). This TCR derives from a human donor who received a COVID-19 vaccine. The sequenced sample was CD4+ T cells from PBMCs cultured with HCoV-NL63 spike peptides, obtained after COVID-19 vaccination. The CDR3 loop is CASSPDRTYGYTF. The CDR3 coding sequence is TGTGCCAGCTCACCAGACAGAACCTATGGCTACACCTTC.